This TCR beta chain was recorded in a study of T-cell reconstitution after alpha-beta-depleted transplantation in children. About this clonotype itself: Its antigen is unknown.

Study results and caveats: A year post-transplant, T-cell counts and diversity derived mostly from newly produced T cells. Several hundred expanded graft clones reportedly supplied alpha-beta T cells about two months after transplant.

The TCRbeta library was prepared with unique molecular identifiers. TCRdb reprocessed the PCR reads via MiXCR and lists one record per CDR3 protein. The sample holds hundreds of thousands of distinct CDR3 sequences; around 16% are singletons and the top ten take 25% to 35%. The germline gives CDR1 SGHDN, CDR2 FVKESK. The CDR3 spans 16 residues. Trimming cost V 2 bases and J 8 bases, with 19 bases left between them. This material consisted of PBMCs, mostly from graft donor cells, taken 360 days after TCRalphabeta/CD19-depleted stem cell transplant. The chain employs TRBV14 and TRBJ2-1; D gene uncertain. The clonotype comes from a boy in the first two years of life who had a stem cell transplant for Wiskott-Aldrich syndrome, so the T cells may come from the graft donor. The CDR3 region is CASSQTIFMVPHEQFF. The DNA for the CDR3 is TGTGCCAGCAGCCAAACCATTTTTATGGTCCCTCATGAGCAGTTCTTC. Looking up the rest from reference TRBV14 and TRBJ2-1 gives the full variable domain: EAGVTQFPSHSVIEKGQTVTLRCDPISGHDNLYWYRRVMGKEIKFLLHFVKESKQDESGMPNNRFLAERTGGTYSTLKVQPAELEDSGVYFCASSQTIFMVPHEQFFGPGTRLTVL.